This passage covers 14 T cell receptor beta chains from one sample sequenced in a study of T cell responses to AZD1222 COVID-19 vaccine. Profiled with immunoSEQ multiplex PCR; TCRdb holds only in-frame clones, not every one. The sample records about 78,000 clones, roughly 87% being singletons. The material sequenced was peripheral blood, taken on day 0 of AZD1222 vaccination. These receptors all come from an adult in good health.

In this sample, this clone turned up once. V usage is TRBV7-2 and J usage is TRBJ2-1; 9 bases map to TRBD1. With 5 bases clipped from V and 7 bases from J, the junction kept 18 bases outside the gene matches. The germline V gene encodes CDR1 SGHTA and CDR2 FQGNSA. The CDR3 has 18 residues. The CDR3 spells CASSQSYRGRGRRNEQFF. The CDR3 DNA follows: TGTGCCAGCAGCCAATCTTACAGGGGGCGGGGGCGGCGGAATGAGCAGTTCTTC.

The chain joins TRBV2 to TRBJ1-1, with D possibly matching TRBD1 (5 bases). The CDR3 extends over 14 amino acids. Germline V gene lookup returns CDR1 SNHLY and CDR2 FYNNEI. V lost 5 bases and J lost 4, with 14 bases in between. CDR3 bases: TGTGCCAGCAGTCCCCGTTGGGGGTCCACTGAAGCTTTCTTT. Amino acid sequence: CASSPRWGSTEAFF.

The CDR3 loop reads CASSLVPTRETQYF. In DNA form, the CDR3 reads TGTGCCAGCAGCTTAGTTCCGACGAGAGAGACCCAGTACTTC. The V gene is TRBV7-2, the J gene TRBJ2-5, with D hard to call. V gave up 1 base and J gave up 4 bases, with 10 bases separating them. The germline CDR1 and CDR2 sequences are SGHTA and FQGNSA. The CDR3 length is 14 residues.

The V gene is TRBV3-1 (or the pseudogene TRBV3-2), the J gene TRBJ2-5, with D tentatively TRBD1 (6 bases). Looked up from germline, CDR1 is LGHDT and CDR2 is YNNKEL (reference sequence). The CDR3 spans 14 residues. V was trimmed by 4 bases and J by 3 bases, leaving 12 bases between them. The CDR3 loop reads CASSPAGAKETQYF. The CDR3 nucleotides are TGTGCCAGCAGCCCAGCAGGGGCTAAAGAGACCCAGTACTTC.

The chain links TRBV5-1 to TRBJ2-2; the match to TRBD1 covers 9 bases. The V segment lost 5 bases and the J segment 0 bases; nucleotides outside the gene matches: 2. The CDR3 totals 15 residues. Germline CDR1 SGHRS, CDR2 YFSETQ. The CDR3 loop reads CASRRTGANTGELFF. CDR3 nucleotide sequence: TGCGCCAGCAGACGGACAGGGGCGAACACCGGGGAGCTGTTTTTT.

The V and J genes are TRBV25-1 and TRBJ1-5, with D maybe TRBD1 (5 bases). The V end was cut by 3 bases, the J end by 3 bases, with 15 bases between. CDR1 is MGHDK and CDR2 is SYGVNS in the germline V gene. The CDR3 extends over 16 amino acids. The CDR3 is CASSDKTKGYNQPQHF. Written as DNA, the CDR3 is TGTGCCAGCAGTGATAAGACGAAGGGGTACAATCAGCCCCAGCATTTT.

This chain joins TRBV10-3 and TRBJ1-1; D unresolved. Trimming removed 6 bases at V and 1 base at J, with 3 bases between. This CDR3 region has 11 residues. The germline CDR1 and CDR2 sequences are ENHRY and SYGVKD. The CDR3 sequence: CAIRRNTEAFF. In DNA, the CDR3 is TGTGCCATCAGAAGGAACACTGAAGCTTTCTTT.

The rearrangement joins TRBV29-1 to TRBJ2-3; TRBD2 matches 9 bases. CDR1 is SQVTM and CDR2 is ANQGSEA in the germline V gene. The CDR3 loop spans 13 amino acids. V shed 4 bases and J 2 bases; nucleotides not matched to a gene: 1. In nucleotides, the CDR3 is TGCAGCGTTGCTAGCGGGAACACAGATACGCAGTATTTT. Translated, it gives CSVASGNTDTQYF.

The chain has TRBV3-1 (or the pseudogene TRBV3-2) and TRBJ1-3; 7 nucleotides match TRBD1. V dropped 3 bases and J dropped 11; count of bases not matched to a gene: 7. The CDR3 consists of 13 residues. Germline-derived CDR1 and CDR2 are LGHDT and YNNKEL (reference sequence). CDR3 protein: CASSQRQGIPIYF. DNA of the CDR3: TGTGCCAGCAGCCAGAGACAGGGAATTCCCATATATTTT.

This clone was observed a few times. CDR3 sequence reads: CASSREQPANTEAFF. The CDR3 nucleotides read TGTGCCAGCAGCCGCGAACAGCCAGCAAACACTGAAGCTTTCTTT. This sequence joins TRBV6-5 and TRBJ1-1; D ambiguous. The CDR3 has 15 amino acids. Per the germline V gene, CDR1 is MNHEY and CDR2 is SVGAGI. Between the trimmed V and J ends, which lost 6 bases and 2 bases, there was a span of 16 bases.

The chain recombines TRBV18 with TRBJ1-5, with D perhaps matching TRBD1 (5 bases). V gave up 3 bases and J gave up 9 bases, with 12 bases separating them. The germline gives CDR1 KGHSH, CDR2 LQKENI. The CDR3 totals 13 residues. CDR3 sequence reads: CASSPGEQGPQHF. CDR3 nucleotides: TGTGCCAGCTCACCGGGCGAGCAGGGGCCCCAGCATTTT.

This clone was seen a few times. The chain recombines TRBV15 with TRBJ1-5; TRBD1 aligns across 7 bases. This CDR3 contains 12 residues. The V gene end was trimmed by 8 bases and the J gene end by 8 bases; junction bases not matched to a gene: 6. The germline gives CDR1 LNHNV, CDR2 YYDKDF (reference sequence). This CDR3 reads CATRLGTEPQHF. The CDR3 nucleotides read TGTGCCACCCGCTTAGGGACAGAGCCCCAGCATTTT.

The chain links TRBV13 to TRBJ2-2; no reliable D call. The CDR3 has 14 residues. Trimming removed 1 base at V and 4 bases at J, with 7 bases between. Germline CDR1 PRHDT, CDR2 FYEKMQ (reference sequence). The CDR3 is CASSLVGGTGELFF. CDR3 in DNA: TGTGCCAGCAGCTTAGTGGGCGGCACCGGGGAGCTGTTTTTT.

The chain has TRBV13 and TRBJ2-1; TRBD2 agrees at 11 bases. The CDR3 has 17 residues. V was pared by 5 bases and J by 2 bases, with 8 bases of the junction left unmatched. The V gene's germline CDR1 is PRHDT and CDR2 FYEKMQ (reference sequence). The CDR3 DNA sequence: TGTGCCAGCAGCATGGGACTAGCGGTACCCGCCTACAATGAGCAGTTCTTC. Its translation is CASSMGLAVPAYNEQFF.